This T cell receptor (beta chain) was captured by sequencing in a study of T cell responses to AZD1222 COVID-19 vaccine. Study-wide points: Vaccine-associated CD4 TCRs ranged over spike, dominating at 160-218 and 743-854.

Libraries were prepared by immunoSEQ multiplex PCR; TCRdb keeps only in-frame clonotypes and omits some of them. This table has 90,000 to 120,000 clones, approximately 88% appearing once. Sample share makes this clone medium-sized. Its cognate antigen is unknown. The CDR3 is 14 amino acids. In germline, CDR1 is MNHEY, CDR2 SVGAGI. V lost 10 bases and J lost 2, with 15 bases in between. This chain uses TRBV6-5 with TRBJ1-5; no clear D. This TCR came from an adult in good health. The input for sequencing was peripheral blood, taken on day 0 of AZD1222 vaccination. The CDR3 sequence: CATSRNGGNQPQHF. In nucleotides, the CDR3 is TGTGCCACTTCCCGGAATGGAGGCAATCAGCCCCAGCATTTT.